The 27 T cell receptor beta chains below were found in one sample sequenced in a study of T-cell memory formation after mild COVID-19. TCRdb ran MiXCR on the 5' RACE reads and lists one entry per CDR3 protein. The sample gives about 270,000 distinct CDR3 sequences, roughly 15% of which show up once; roughly 24% is in the top ten. The specimen was PBMCs or a T cell subset sorted from them (not recorded which). The receptors originated from a man younger than 30 who had mild COVID-19 (a few samples of this study predate the infection). Cell type and time point are not known.

The V and J genes are TRBV20-1 and TRBJ2-5; tentative D call: TRBD2 (6 bases). The germline V gene encodes CDR1 DFQATT and CDR2 SNEGSKA (reference sequence). This CDR3 region has 14 residues. V was trimmed by 8 bases and J by 2 bases, leaving 18 bases between them. CDR3 region: CSPSDFAGQETQYF. DNA of the CDR3: TGCAGTCCTTCGGATTTTGCGGGGCAAGAGACCCAGTACTTC.

At least ten counts were recorded for this clonotype. The V and J genes are TRBV2 and TRBJ2-3; no clear D. V lost 11 bases, J lost 5 bases, and 11 bases lay in between. Germline V gives CDR1 SNHLY, CDR2 FYNNEI. CDR3 size: 11 residues. The CDR3 loop is CARQNGDTQYF. DNA of the CDR3: TGTGCCCGCCAGAATGGAGATACGCAGTATTTT.

This clonotype came up many times. V and J are TRBV5-1 and TRBJ2-2; 7 bases are a match to TRBD1. CDR1 is SGHRS, CDR2 YFSETQ, per germline. The CDR3 is 14 amino acids. The J segment lost 7 bases and the V segment lost 6 bases, leaving 9 bases of the junction unmatched. CDR3 nucleotide sequence: TGCGCCAGCAAGGAGACAGGGTCGAACGGGGAGCTGTTTTTT. This gives the protein CASKETGSNGELFF. Full variable domain (remainder filled in from reference TRBV5-1 and TRBJ2-2): KAGVTQTPRYLIKTRGQQVTLSCSPISGHRSVSWYQQTPGQGLQFLFEYFSETQRNKGNFPGRFSGRQFSNSRSEMNVSTLELGDSALYLCASKETGSNGELFFGEGSRLTVL.

This clonotype occurred a few times. The chain is built from TRBV29-1 and TRBJ1-4; 8 bases are shared with TRBD1. Germline-derived CDR1 and CDR2 are SQVTM and ANQGSEA. The junction had 13 bases not matched to a gene; V was cut back by 6 bases and J by 7 bases. The CDR3 consists of 15 residues. CDR3 amino acids: CSVARTGTIGEKLFF. The CDR3, as DNA: TGCAGCGTCGCCCGGACAGGGACGATTGGTGAAAAACTGTTTTTT.

This clonotype was counted between two and nine times. This chain links TRBV7-2 with TRBJ1-2, with D tentatively TRBD1 (5 bases). The CDR3 has 15 amino acids. CDR1 is SGHTA, CDR2 FQGNSA, per germline. V was trimmed by 4 bases and J by 3 bases, leaving 15 bases between them. This CDR3 is CASSSDGTFDYGYTF. CDR3 bases: TGTGCCAGCAGCTCGGACGGGACGTTTGACTATGGCTACACCTTC.

The J gene is TRBJ1-5, the V gene TRBV21-1; the table assigns TRBD1, which was not confirmed against the DNA. TRBV21-1 counts as a pseudogene. The CDR3 loop spans 18 amino acids. CDR3 sequence (DNA): TGTGCCAGCAGCAAAGCAATGGACAGGGCCGGGAGCAATCAGCCCCAGCATTTT. Translated: CASSKAMDRAGSNQPQHF.

The rearrangement joins TRBV4-2 to TRBJ1-2, with a weak D call TRBD1 (5 bases). This CDR3 contains 15 residues. Germline CDR1 reads LGHNA; CDR2 reads YNFKEQ. Trimming took off 1 base at V and 2 bases at J, with 11 bases between the two ends. The CDR3 protein is CASSQVMTDNYGYTF. CDR3 DNA sequence: TGTGCCAGCAGCCAAGTAATGACAGACAACTATGGCTACACCTTC.

The CDR3 here is CASGRQGGYEQYV. CDR3 DNA: TGTGCCAGCGGACGCCAGGGTGGCTACGAGCAGTACGTC. This rearrangement joins TRBV2 to TRBJ2-7; perhaps TRBD1 as D (5 bases). The CDR3 has 13 amino acids. V was clipped by 8 bases and J by 3 bases, with 14 bases between them. Per germline, CDR1 SNHLY and CDR2 FYNNEI.

This clonotype has ten or more counts. The chain uses TRBV7-7 and TRBJ2-2; the D is unclear. This CDR3 region has 13 residues. The V end lost 2 bases, the J end lost 1 base, and 2 bases lay between the germline ends. Germline V gene data show CDR1 as SSHAT and CDR2 as FNYEAQ (reference sequence). CDR3 sequence reads: CASSLRNTGELFF. The CDR3, as DNA: TGTGCCAGCAGCTTACGGAACACCGGGGAGCTGTTTTTT.

The V call is TRBV7-8, the J call TRBJ1-2, with D perhaps TRBD1 (5 bases). Germline CDR1 reads SGHVS; CDR2 reads FQNEAQ. Trimming removed 5 bases at V and 7 bases at J, with 20 bases between. The CDR3 has 15 residues. CDR3 in amino acids: CASSPRDSLSIGYTF. The DNA for the CDR3 is TGTGCCAGCAGCCCAAGAGACAGCCTTTCAATTGGCTACACCTTC.

The rearrangement uses TRBV20-1 and TRBJ1-4; D not resolved. Trimming removed 3 bases from V and 3 bases from J, with 8 bases in between. The CDR3 runs to 13 residues. The germline gives CDR1 DFQATT, CDR2 SNEGSKA (reference sequence). CDR3 nucleotides: TGCAGTGCTAGCCGGAGTGCTAATGAAAAACTGTTTTTT. Translating it yields CSASRSANEKLFF.

In the case of this clonotype: Compared with germline, one end of the junction differs, possibly owing to a read error. The gene calls are TRBV5-1 and TRBJ2-5; D is possibly TRBD2 (6 bases). This CDR3 is 14 amino acids long. Germline V CDR1 and CDR2: SGHRS, YFSETQ. For the CDR3, the DNA is TGCGCCAGCACCTTGGGGGGTTACCAAGAGACCCAGTACTTC. Its translation: CASTLGGYQETQYF.

This clonotype was seen repeatedly, ten times or more. This rearrangement joins TRBV7-2 to TRBJ2-1; D may be TRBD1 or TRBD2 (6 bases each). CDR1 SGHTA and CDR2 FQGNSA come from the germline V gene. V was pared by 1 base and J by 9 bases, with 19 bases between. The CDR3 covers 16 residues. The DNA of the CDR3 is TGTGCCAGCAGCTTAGAGTTTCCGGGGGCGGGCGGTGAGCAGTTCTTC. As protein: CASSLEFPGAGGEQFF.

The chain joins TRBV6-5 to TRBJ1-6, with D maybe TRBD1 (5 bases). The CDR3 totals 19 residues. Germline CDR1 reads MNHEY; CDR2 reads SVGAGI. Trimming took 0 bases from V and 0 from J, leaving 15 bases between them. The CDR3 DNA follows: TGTGCCAGCAGTTACTCGATCTACGGGGGGAGCTCCTATAATTCACCCCTCCACTTT. Translation gives CASSYSIYGGSSYNSPLHF.

Ten or more counts support this clonotype. The chain uses TRBV6-6 and TRBJ1-5; tentatively, D is TRBD1 (5 bases). The CDR3 totals 17 residues. CDR1 is MNHNY, CDR2 SVGAGI, per germline (reference sequence). Trimming left V 4 bases short and J 3 bases short, with 19 bases between. CDR3 loop: CASSFHPGTSVNQPQHF. The CDR3, as DNA: TGTGCCAGCAGTTTCCACCCTGGGACTTCGGTCAATCAGCCCCAGCATTTT.

This clonotype turned up a few times. The rearrangement joins TRBV5-1 to TRBJ2-3, with 7 bases matching TRBD1. The CDR3 runs 15 residues. V shed 4 bases, J shed 0 bases, and the junction held 5 bases outside the gene matches. The germline gives CDR1 SGHRS, CDR2 YFSETQ. The CDR3 bases are TGCGCCAGCAGCATGGGGACAGCTAGCACAGATACGCAGTATTTT. The encoded protein is CASSMGTASTDTQYF.

This clonotype was found a few times. The rearrangement uses TRBV14 and TRBJ2-3; D not resolved. The germline gives CDR1 SGHDN, CDR2 FVKESK. This CDR3 comprises 13 residues. V lost 1 base and J 2 bases, leaving 4 bases between the germline ends. Here the CDR3 DNA reads TGTGCCAGCAGCCAAGTGCTCACAGATACGCAGTATTTT. As protein: CASSQVLTDTQYF. Supplemented by reference TRBV14 and TRBJ2-3, the full variable domain reads EAGVTQFPSHSVIEKGQTVTLRCDPISGHDNLYWYRRVMGKEIKFLLHFVKESKQDESGMPNNRFLAERTGGTYSTLKVQPAELEDSGVYFCASSQVLTDTQYFGPGTRLTVL.

The V and J genes are TRBV2 and TRBJ1-5; weak D call: TRBD1 (5 bases). The germline V gene encodes CDR1 SNHLY and CDR2 FYNNEI. Deletions cut 6 bases from V and 6 bases from J, with 12 bases between. The CDR3 contains 13 residues. CDR3 nucleotide sequence: TGTGCCAGCAGCTCAGGGTCGGGTCAGCCCCAGCATTTT. Translated, it gives CASSSGSGQPQHF.

The rearrangement uses TRBV29-1 and TRBJ1-2, with a possible D match to TRBD1 (6 bases). The CDR3 totals 12 residues. With 3 bases removed from V and 4 bases from J, the gap between germline ends came to 9 bases. In germline, CDR1 is SQVTM, CDR2 ANQGSEA. As DNA, the CDR3 is TGCAGCGTTGATGGGGGGCTCTATGGCTACACCTTC. Translated: CSVDGGLYGYTF.

This clonotype appeared a few times. The rearrangement uses TRBV28 and TRBJ2-7; TRBD1 matches 8 bases. The V gene's germline CDR1 is MDHEN and CDR2 SYDVKM. This CDR3 is built from 13 residues. The V gene end was trimmed by 6 bases and the J gene end by 2 bases; junction bases not matched to a gene: 3. CDR3 region: CASRRQGTYEQYV. The CDR3 DNA sequence: TGTGCCAGCAGAAGACAGGGGACCTACGAGCAGTACGTC.

V gene TRBV13 combines with J gene TRBJ2-5; 7 nucleotides line up with TRBD1. Germline-derived CDR1 and CDR2 are PRHDT and FYEKMQ (reference sequence). The CDR3 loop spans 15 amino acids. V lost 2 bases and J lost 3; bases outside the gene matches: 6. The CDR3 reads CASSLYWDREETQYF. In DNA form, the CDR3 reads TGTGCCAGCAGCTTATACTGGGACAGAGAAGAGACCCAGTACTTC. Looking up the rest from reference TRBV13 and TRBJ2-5 gives the full variable domain: AAGVIQSPRHLIKEKRETATLKCYPIPRHDTVYWYQQGPGQDPQFLISFYEKMQSDKGSIPDRFSAQQFSDYHSELNMSSLELGDSALYFCASSLYWDREETQYFGPGTRLLVL.

In its sample, this clonotype was seen many times. The chain recombines TRBV7-6 with TRBJ1-1; 7 bases fit TRBD1. The V gene end was trimmed by 5 bases and the J gene end by 8 bases; junction bases not matched to a gene: 2. Germline V gives CDR1 SGHVS, CDR2 FNYEAQ. The CDR3 is 11 residues long. In nucleotides, the CDR3 is TGTGCCAGCAGCCTGACAGGGGAAGCTTTCTTT. Its translation is CASSLTGEAFF.

V is TRBV12-3 or TRBV12-4 and J is TRBJ1-2, with D tentatively TRBD1 (6 bases). The V gene lost 6 bases and the J gene lost 4 bases, with 12 bases spanning the gap. This CDR3 is built from 13 residues. The CDR3 nucleotides read TGTGCCAGCAGCCAGGGGAGGGCCTATGGCTACACCTTC. As protein: CASSQGRAYGYTF.

This clonotype was counted only a few times. The chain joins TRBV5-1 to TRBJ2-3; 12 bases fit TRBD2. The CDR3 spans 17 residues. Trimming at V came to 2 bases and at J to 2 bases, leaving 6 bases not matched to a gene. The germline gives CDR1 SGHRS, CDR2 YFSETQ. The CDR3 DNA reads TGCGCCAGCAGCTTCCCGGCTAGCGGGGGGGTCACAGATACGCAGTATTTT. Residues: CASSFPASGGVTDTQYF. Full variable domain (outside the CDR3, taken from reference TRBV5-1 and TRBJ2-3): KAGVTQTPRYLIKTRGQQVTLSCSPISGHRSVSWYQQTPGQGLQFLFEYFSETQRNKGNFPGRFSGRQFSNSRSEMNVSTLELGDSALYLCASSFPASGGVTDTQYFGPGTRLTVL.

This clonotype was counted at least ten times. The chain is built from TRBV7-2 and TRBJ1-4, with no clear D. With 5 bases removed from V and 4 bases from J, the gap between germline ends came to 8 bases. This CDR3 has 13 amino acids. Germline CDR1 reads SGHTA; CDR2 reads FQGNSA. CDR3 in DNA: TGTGCCAGCAGCCTACAGATTAATGAAAAACTGTTTTTT. Its protein is CASSLQINEKLFF.

The chain joins TRBV7-2 to TRBJ1-1; 8 bases fit TRBD1. This CDR3 is 17 amino acids long. Trimming removed 4 bases from V and 4 bases from J; junction bases left unmatched: 14. The germline CDR1 and CDR2 sequences are SGHTA and FQGNSA. The CDR3 DNA follows: TGTGCCAGCAGCTCCAGGTACGGACAGGGTCTTGGCACTGAAGCTTTCTTT. Translating it yields CASSSRYGQGLGTEAFF.

The table lists this clonotype with a count of one. The chain carries TRBV7-2 and TRBJ1-4, with TRBD1 matching over 8 bases. V trimming: 4 bases; J trimming: 2 bases; junction bases outside the gene matches: 3. The CDR3 runs 15 residues. The V gene's germline CDR1 is SGHTA and CDR2 FQGNSA. This CDR3 reads CASSWTGYTNEKLFF. The CDR3 DNA reads TGTGCCAGCAGCTGGACAGGGTACACTAATGAAAAACTGTTTTTT.